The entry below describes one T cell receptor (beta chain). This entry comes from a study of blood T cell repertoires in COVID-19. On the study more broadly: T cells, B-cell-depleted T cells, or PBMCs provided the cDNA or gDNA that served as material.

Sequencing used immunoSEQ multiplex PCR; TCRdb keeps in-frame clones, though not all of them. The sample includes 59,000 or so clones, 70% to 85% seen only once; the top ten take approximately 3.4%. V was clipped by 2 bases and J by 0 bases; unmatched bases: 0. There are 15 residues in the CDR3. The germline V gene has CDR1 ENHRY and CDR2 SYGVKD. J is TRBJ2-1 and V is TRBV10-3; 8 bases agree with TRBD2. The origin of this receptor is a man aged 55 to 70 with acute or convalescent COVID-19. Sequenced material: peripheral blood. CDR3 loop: CAISESGSSYNEQFF. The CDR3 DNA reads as TGTGCCATCAGTGAGAGCGGGAGCTCCTACAATGAGCAGTTCTTC.